The sequence of this TCR beta chain was determined in a study of vaccination effects on CD4 cells after COVID-19. Libraries were prepared by immunoSEQ multiplex PCR; TCRdb keeps only in-frame clonotypes and omits some of them. The sample carries approximately 82,000 clones, roughly 72% recorded once. Antigen-specific CD4+ T cells were expanded with viral peptide pools in the ViraFEST assay before sequencing. The culture ran for approximately 9 days before CD4+ T cells were isolated. As for this clone: The antigen is not known.

The CDR3 runs 15 residues. V shed 2 bases and J shed 6 bases, with 17 bases lying between them. Germline V gene lookup returns CDR1 SGDLS and CDR2 YYNGEE. This clonotype originated in a human donor who received a COVID-19 vaccine. This material consisted of CD4+ T cells from PBMCs cultured with HCoV-229E spike peptides, taken before COVID-19 vaccination. V gene TRBV9 combines with J gene TRBJ1-2; tentatively, D is TRBD1 (6 bases). The DNA for the CDR3 is TGTGCCAGCAGCGTTCTTCCGGGGGCGAGGAATGGCTACACCTTC. It codes for CASSVLPGARNGYTF.